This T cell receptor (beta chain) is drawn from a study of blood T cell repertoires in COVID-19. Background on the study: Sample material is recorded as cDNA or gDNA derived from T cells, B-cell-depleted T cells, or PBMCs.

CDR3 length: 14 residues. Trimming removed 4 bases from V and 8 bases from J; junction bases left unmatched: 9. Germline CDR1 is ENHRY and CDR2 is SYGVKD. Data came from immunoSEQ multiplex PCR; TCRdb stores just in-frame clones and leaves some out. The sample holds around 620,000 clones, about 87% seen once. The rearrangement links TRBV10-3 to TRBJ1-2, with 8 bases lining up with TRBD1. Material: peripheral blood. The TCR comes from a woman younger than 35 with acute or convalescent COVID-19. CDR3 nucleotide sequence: TGTGCCATCAGTGGGGACAGGTCTCTGAGGGGCTACACCTTC. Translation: CAISGDRSLRGYTF.